The 4 T cell receptor beta chains below all came from one sample that was sequenced in a study of T-cell reconstitution after alpha-beta-depleted transplantation in children. Molecular barcoding with unique molecular identifiers was used for the TCRbeta library. TCRdb ran MiXCR on the PCR reads and lists one entry per CDR3 protein. The data hold 200,000 to 250,000 distinct CDR3 sequences, with 20% to 30% observed a single time. The source material was PBMCs, mostly from graft donor cells, sampled 360 days after TCRalphabeta/CD19-depleted stem cell transplant. All receptors derive from a female patient under 10 years old who had a stem cell transplant for congenital amegakaryocytic thrombocytopenia, so the T cells may come from the graft donor.

This clonotype was observed a few times. The V and J genes are TRBV7-2 and TRBJ1-1; TRBD1 matches at 7 bases. From germline, CDR1 is SGHTA and CDR2 FQGNSA. The V segment lost 5 bases and the J segment 5 bases; nucleotides outside the gene matches: 8. This CDR3 comprises 14 residues. DNA for the CDR3: TGTGCCAGCAGCAGACAGGGTCCGTGGACTGAAGCTTTCTTT. This translates into CASSRQGPWTEAFF.

The J gene is TRBJ2-7, the V gene TRBV10-3; D is ambiguous. Deletions cut 3 bases from V and 5 bases from J, with 14 bases between. The germline CDR1 and CDR2 sequences are ENHRY and SYGVKD. There are 14 residues in the CDR3. In DNA form, the CDR3 reads TGTGCCATCAGTGATGGGCTAGTGAGAGACGAGCAGTACTTC. Residues: CAISDGLVRDEQYF.

This clonotype was picked up a small number of times. The rearrangement links TRBV24-1 to TRBJ2-3; D call uncertain. The germline CDR1 and CDR2 sequences are KGHDR and SFDVKD. V was cut by 1 base and J by 6 bases, with 13 bases left in between. The CDR3 is made up of 15 amino acids. CDR3 nucleotide sequence: TGTGCCACCAGTGATTTCGGGCCAGTTGGGGATACGCAGTATTTT. Amino acid sequence: CATSDFGPVGDTQYF.

The V call is TRBV12-3 or TRBV12-4, the J call TRBJ2-1, with a tentative D call TRBD2 (5 bases). Trimming removed 7 bases from V and 3 bases from J, with 7 bases in between. This CDR3 spans 12 amino acids. In nucleotides, the CDR3 is TGTGCCAGCACCCGGGACTACAATGAGCAGTTCTTC. This translates into CASTRDYNEQFF.